This T cell receptor (beta chain) comes out of a study of T-cell reconstitution after alpha-beta-depleted transplantation in children. Preparation of the TCRbeta library was carried out with unique molecular identifiers. TCRdb re-derived calls from the PCR reads in MiXCR, one entry per CDR3 protein. The sample has about 980,000 distinct CDR3 sequences; around 30% are singletons. This clonotype has only a few counts. No antigen is known for it. Study-wide findings and caveats: TCRbeta diversity was high at day 60 in some patients (a result of surviving recipient T cells and thymic progenitors). Reportedly, alpha-beta T cells present about two months post-transplant originated from several hundred expanded clones of graft origin. T-cell numbers and diversity one year post-transplant derived largely from freshly generated T cells.

The V and J ends lost 5 bases and 2 bases respectively, with 13 bases between them. The CDR3 covers 16 residues. The germline V gene encodes CDR1 SGHTA and CDR2 FQGTGA. The TCR sequence derives from a boy younger than two who had a stem cell transplant for SCID, so the T cells may come from the graft donor. The chain is built from TRBV7-3 and TRBJ2-6, with D perhaps matching TRBD1 (6 bases). Here the sequenced sample was PBMCs, mostly from graft donor cells, taken 360 days after TCRalphabeta/CD19-depleted stem cell transplant. DNA for the CDR3: TGTGCCAGCAGCATTAAAGGGGGTACTGGGGCCAACGTCCTGACTTTC. Its protein product is CASSIKGGTGANVLTF.